Listed here are 3 T cell receptor beta chains from one sample, sequenced in a study of monozygotic twins with inflammatory bowel disease. Reanalyzing the 5' RACE reads, TCRdb keeps one entry per CDR3 protein, without DNA. Its table lists around 410,000 distinct CDR3 sequences. Input material: blood. These receptors all stem from a human donor with ulcerative colitis or Crohn's disease, or a healthy co-twin of an affected twin (not recorded which).

V is TRBV7-9 and J is TRBJ1-2; TCRdb lists TRBD1, though no DNA is available to test this call. The CDR3 totals 14 residues. CDR1 and CDR2 from the germline V gene are SEHNR and FQNEAQ (reference sequence). CDR3 loop: CASSLEQGLRGYTF.

The chain employs TRBV3-1 and TRBJ2-5; TCRdb reports TRBD1, a call that lacks DNA to check it against. Germline V lookup: CDR1 LGHDT, CDR2 YNNKEL (reference sequence). The CDR3 runs 15 residues. The CDR3 spells CASSQGAGAGETQYF.

The V call is TRBV28, the J call TRBJ2-7; checking the TCRdb D call of TRBD1 is not possible without DNA. This CDR3 has 14 amino acids. The germline gives CDR1 MDHEN, CDR2 SYDVKM. The CDR3 is CASSFLGTPYEQYF.